This TCR beta chain was documented in a study of cytomegalovirus exposure and HLA in healthy donors. A remark on this clone: Its antigen is as yet unknown.

PCR primers comprised 60 Vbeta and 13 Jbeta primers. Profiled with immunoSEQ multiplex PCR; TCRdb holds only in-frame clones, not every one. In the table there are more than 140,000 clones, roughly 74% of which are singletons. The length of the CDR3 is 15 residues. V lost 4 bases to trimming and J lost 8 bases, with 18 bases between them. Germline V CDR1 and CDR2: LNHDA, SQIVND (reference sequence). Points from the study as a whole: Reports indicated that the classifier achieved high specificity and sensitivity in diagnosing cytomegalovirus status.

The J gene is TRBJ2-1, the V gene TRBV19, with D hard to call. The specimen was PBMCs. This TCR derives from a man aged 40-49 years in good health and CMV-seronegative. The CDR3 here is CASSTPTRVSDEQFF. The CDR3 DNA reads TGTGCCAGTAGTACACCAACCCGGGTTAGTGATGAGCAGTTCTTC.